Listed below are T cell receptor beta chains from one sample, sequenced in a study of blood T cell repertoires in COVID-19. Sequencing used immunoSEQ multiplex PCR; TCRdb keeps in-frame clones, though not all of them. The repertoire holds approximately 350,000 clones, about 90% seen once, with around 3% in the top ten. The sequenced material came from peripheral blood. The receptor set was obtained from a woman aged 25 to 39 with COVID-19, enrolled during active disease. Both conserved end residues are part of each CDR3. Each record gives: clone size, D gene, V gene, J gene, CDR3 DNA, CDR3 protein. The D gene is left open where the match is weak. Clone size is stated in some rows and not others, as once, few, many or a class when expanded.

clone size: NA
D gene: NA
V gene: TRBV28
J gene: TRBJ1-3
CDR3 DNA: TGTGCCAGCACCGCCACAGGCGGAAACACCATATATTTT
CDR3 protein: CASTATGGNTIYF

clone size: NA
D gene: TRBD1
V gene: TRBV5-1
J gene: TRBJ1-4
CDR3 DNA: TGCGCCAGCAGCTCGGACAGGGGAAGGGAAAAACTGTTTTTT
CDR3 protein: CASSSDRGREKLFF

clone size: NA
D gene: NA
V gene: TRBV5-6
J gene: TRBJ2-5
CDR3 DNA: TGTGCCAGCAGCTTGGAGGCTTCCCAGAGGGAGACCCAGTACTTC
CDR3 protein: CASSLEASQRETQYF

clone size: NA
D gene: NA
V gene: TRBV6-5
J gene: TRBJ1-5
CDR3 DNA: TGTGCCAGCAGTTACTCGTCCAGGGCCAATCAGCCCCAGCATTTT
CDR3 protein: CASSYSSRANQPQHF

clone size: once
D gene: NA
V gene: TRBV4-1
J gene: TRBJ2-1
CDR3 DNA: TGCGCCAGCAGCCAAGAAGAAGGCCCCCTTGGCGGGGCCTACAATGAGCAGTTCTTC
CDR3 protein: CASSQEEGPLGGAYNEQFF

clone size: NA
D gene: TRBD1
V gene: TRBV9
J gene: TRBJ2-7
CDR3 DNA: TGTGCCAGCAGCCCTTCGACAGGGGTGGGGCTCGAGCAGTACTTC
CDR3 protein: CASSPSTGVGLEQYF

clone size: once
D gene: TRBD1
V gene: TRBV2
J gene: TRBJ1-2
CDR3 DNA: TGTGCCAGCAGTGAAGCGCACATTCTACAGGGGGCGTTTGGCTACACCTTC
CDR3 protein: CASSEAHILQGAFGYTF

clone size: NA
D gene: NA
V gene: TRBV7-6
J gene: TRBJ2-3
CDR3 DNA: TGTGCCAGCAGCTTAGGGGCTAGCCCCCCAGATACGCAGTATTTT
CDR3 protein: CASSLGASPPDTQYF

clone size: NA
D gene: TRBD1
V gene: TRBV10-3
J gene: TRBJ2-5
CDR3 DNA: TGTGCCATCAGGGCGGGACAGGGGCAAGAGACCCAGTACTTC
CDR3 protein: CAIRAGQGQETQYF

clone size: NA
D gene: TRBD1
V gene: TRBV4-3
J gene: TRBJ2-1
CDR3 DNA: TGCGCCAGCAGCCAAGACACAGGGGTATGGAATGAGCAGTTCTTC
CDR3 protein: CASSQDTGVWNEQFF

clone size: NA
D gene: NA
V gene: TRBV28
J gene: TRBJ1-3
CDR3 DNA: TGTGCCAGCAGTAGGCCGGGACAATGGGATGGAAACACCATATATTTT
CDR3 protein: CASSRPGQWDGNTIYF

clone size: few
D gene: NA
V gene: TRBV28
J gene: TRBJ2-7
CDR3 DNA: TGTGCCAGCAGCCCGACAGCCACCTACGAGCAGTACTTC
CDR3 protein: CASSPTATYEQYF

clone size: few
D gene: NA
V gene: TRBV30
J gene: TRBJ2-1
CDR3 DNA: TGTGCCTGGAGTGTCTCCAATGAGCAGTTCTTC
CDR3 protein: CAWSVSNEQFF

clone size: NA
D gene: TRBD1
V gene: TRBV7-9
J gene: TRBJ1-4
CDR3 DNA: TGTGCCAGCAGCCGGGACAGGGTTGGGAATGAAAAACTGTTTTTT
CDR3 protein: CASSRDRVGNEKLFF

clone size: NA
D gene: NA
V gene: TRBV28
J gene: TRBJ2-7
CDR3 DNA: TGTGCCAGCAGTTTAGGGCAAGTCTACGAGCAGTACTTC
CDR3 protein: CASSLGQVYEQYF

clone size: once
D gene: NA
V gene: TRBV6-5
J gene: TRBJ1-1
CDR3 DNA: TGTGCCAGCAGTTATGGGCCAGACACTGAAGCTTTCTTT
CDR3 protein: CASSYGPDTEAFF

clone size: NA
D gene: NA
V gene: TRBV6-1
J gene: TRBJ2-1
CDR3 DNA: TGTGCCAGCAGTGAAACACAGGGTTTCCGTTTGATTGAGCAGTTCTTC
CDR3 protein: CASSETQGFRLIEQFF

clone size: NA
D gene: NA
V gene: TRBV9
J gene: TRBJ1-6
CDR3 DNA: TGTGCCAGCAGCCCGCGCGGGGGGGACCTTAATTCACCCCTCCACTTT
CDR3 protein: CASSPRGGDLNSPLHF

clone size: NA
D gene: TRBD1
V gene: TRBV4-1
J gene: TRBJ2-7
CDR3 DNA: TGCGCCAGCAGCCAGCCGGGACAGGGGTCCTACGAGCAGTACTTC
CDR3 protein: CASSQPGQGSYEQYF

clone size: once
D gene: TRBD1
V gene: TRBV29-1
J gene: TRBJ1-4
CDR3 DNA: TGCAGCGCTTACAACACCGGGACAGATAATGAAAAACTGTTTTTT
CDR3 protein: CSAYNTGTDNEKLFF

clone size: NA
D gene: NA
V gene: TRBV2
J gene: TRBJ1-2
CDR3 DNA: TGTGCCAGCAGTCCGCAGGGAATCTATGGCTACACCTTC
CDR3 protein: CASSPQGIYGYTF

clone size: NA
D gene: NA
V gene: TRBV28
J gene: TRBJ1-6
CDR3 DNA: TGTGCCAGCAGTCCCGTGTATCCACCCCTCCACTTT
CDR3 protein: CASSPVYPPLHF

clone size: NA
D gene: NA
V gene: TRBV19
J gene: TRBJ2-1
CDR3 DNA: TGTGCCAGTAGTATATGGGCGGGGAGAGGCTACAATGAGCAGTTCTTC
CDR3 protein: CASSIWAGRGYNEQFF

clone size: NA
D gene: NA
V gene: TRBV7-9
J gene: TRBJ2-5
CDR3 DNA: TGTGCCAGCAGCGCCCCCGAGGGCCAAGAGACCCAGTACTTC
CDR3 protein: CASSAPEGQETQYF

clone size: NA
D gene: NA
V gene: TRBV23-1
J gene: TRBJ1-5
CDR3 DNA: TGCGCCAGCAGTCCATCGGCCCACAGGGCCGGTGGCAATCAGCCCCAGCATTTT
CDR3 protein: CASSPSAHRAGGNQPQHF

clone size: few
D gene: NA
V gene: TRBV5-1
J gene: TRBJ1-3
CDR3 DNA: TGCGCCAGCAGCCCGAGCGGTTTCTCTGGAAACACCATATATTTT
CDR3 protein: CASSPSGFSGNTIYF

clone size: NA
D gene: NA
V gene: TRBV7-9
J gene: TRBJ2-3
CDR3 DNA: TGTGCCAGCAGCTTAGTGTCTCGCACAGATACGCAGTATTTT
CDR3 protein: CASSLVSRTDTQYF

clone size: NA
D gene: TRBD1
V gene: TRBV18
J gene: TRBJ2-7
CDR3 DNA: TGTGCCAGCTCAAGAGCCACAGGGGCCTACGAGCAGTACTTC
CDR3 protein: CASSRATGAYEQYF

clone size: NA
D gene: TRBD1
V gene: TRBV7-8
J gene: TRBJ1-4
CDR3 DNA: TGTGCCAGCAGCTTAGCGCAAACAGGGGGCGATGAAAAACTGTTTTTT
CDR3 protein: CASSLAQTGGDEKLFF

clone size: NA
D gene: NA
V gene: TRBV29-1
J gene: TRBJ1-2
CDR3 DNA: TGCAGCGTGGAGAGTCGGGATGGCTACACCTTC
CDR3 protein: CSVESRDGYTF

clone size: NA
D gene: NA
V gene: TRBV12-3/TRBV12-4
J gene: TRBJ1-2
CDR3 DNA: TGTGCCAGCACCATGGGGCAGGGTAGAGGCTACACCTTC
CDR3 protein: CASTMGQGRGYTF

clone size: NA
D gene: NA
V gene: TRBV6-5
J gene: TRBJ2-5
CDR3 DNA: TGTGCCAGCACGGCTCACGGGGATGGGGAGACCCAGTACTTC
CDR3 protein: CASTAHGDGETQYF

clone size: NA
D gene: TRBD2
V gene: TRBV5-6
J gene: TRBJ2-5
CDR3 DNA: TGTGCCAGCAGCTTGGAGTTCTCGTCCCCGGGAGGGACCCAGTACTTC
CDR3 protein: CASSLEFSSPGGTQYF

clone size: NA
D gene: NA
V gene: TRBV24-1
J gene: TRBJ1-5
CDR3 DNA: TGTGCCACCAGTGAGGGGGGGCCCGCGAGCAATCAGCCCCAGCATTTT
CDR3 protein: CATSEGGPASNQPQHF

clone size: NA
D gene: NA
V gene: TRBV7-9
J gene: TRBJ2-2
CDR3 DNA: TGTGCCAGCTCAGTGGCGGCGAACACCGGGGAGCTGTTTTTT
CDR3 protein: CASSVAANTGELFF

clone size: many
D gene: NA
V gene: TRBV9
J gene: TRBJ1-2
CDR3 DNA: TGTGCCAGCAGCGTAGCAGGGGACCGTGGCTACACCTTC
CDR3 protein: CASSVAGDRGYTF

clone size: NA
D gene: NA
V gene: TRBV19
J gene: TRBJ1-5
CDR3 DNA: TGTGCCAGTAACTCACTCTCGGGAGGGCAGCCCCAGCATTTT
CDR3 protein: CASNSLSGGQPQHF

clone size: NA
D gene: NA
V gene: TRBV19
J gene: TRBJ1-4
CDR3 DNA: TGTGCCAGTAGTCAGGGGTATCCTAATGAAAAACTGTTTTTT
CDR3 protein: CASSQGYPNEKLFF

clone size: once
D gene: TRBD2
V gene: TRBV5-4
J gene: TRBJ2-1
CDR3 DNA: TGTGCCAGCAGCTTGGGACTAGCGGGACAGACCTACAATGAGCAGTTCTTC
CDR3 protein: CASSLGLAGQTYNEQFF

clone size: once
D gene: NA
V gene: TRBV6-4
J gene: TRBJ2-1
CDR3 DNA: TGTGCCAGCAGCCAACAGGGGGGAGGGCCGATAGATGAGCAGTTCTTC
CDR3 protein: CASSQQGGGPIDEQFF

clone size: few
D gene: TRBD2
V gene: TRBV7-2
J gene: TRBJ2-2
CDR3 DNA: TGTGCCAGCAGCTTGTCTAGCGGCCAGACCGGGGAGCTGTTTTTT
CDR3 protein: CASSLSSGQTGELFF

clone size: NA
D gene: TRBD2
V gene: TRBV10-2
J gene: TRBJ2-7
CDR3 DNA: TGCGCCAGCAGCAGGACTAGCATGTGGCCCTACGAGCAGTACTTC
CDR3 protein: CASSRTSMWPYEQYF

clone size: NA
D gene: NA
V gene: TRBV14
J gene: TRBJ1-6
CDR3 DNA: TGTGCCAGCGGTCAAAACGAGAATTCACCCCTCCACTTT
CDR3 protein: CASGQNENSPLHF

clone size: NA
D gene: NA
V gene: TRBV4-3
J gene: TRBJ2-6
CDR3 DNA: TGCGCCAGCAGCCAGGCTCAGGGCTCTGGGGCCAACGTCCTGACTTTC
CDR3 protein: CASSQAQGSGANVLTF

clone size: NA
D gene: NA
V gene: TRBV12-3/TRBV12-4
J gene: TRBJ2-1
CDR3 DNA: TGTGCCAGCAGTTCAGTACTAGTGAATGAGCAGTTCTTC
CDR3 protein: CASSSVLVNEQFF

clone size: NA
D gene: NA
V gene: TRBV5-6
J gene: TRBJ2-3
CDR3 DNA: TGTGCCAGCAGCTTGGAGGTAGCGCCACTCACAGATACGCAGTATTTT
CDR3 protein: CASSLEVAPLTDTQYF

clone size: NA
D gene: NA
V gene: TRBV5-1
J gene: TRBJ2-3
CDR3 DNA: TGCGCCAGCAGCGGGAATTGGCAGGGGCAGAGCACAGATACGCAGTATTTT
CDR3 protein: CASSGNWQGQSTDTQYF

clone size: once
D gene: TRBD2
V gene: TRBV6-6
J gene: TRBJ2-3
CDR3 DNA: TGTGCCAGCAGTGTGACTAGCGGTGGAAACACAGATACGCAGTATTTT
CDR3 protein: CASSVTSGGNTDTQYF

clone size: NA
D gene: NA
V gene: TRBV18
J gene: TRBJ1-3
CDR3 DNA: TGTGCCAGCTCACCAGCGGCTCAGGGTCCCGGAAACACCATATATTTT
CDR3 protein: CASSPAAQGPGNTIYF

clone size: NA
D gene: TRBD1
V gene: TRBV11-3
J gene: TRBJ2-1
CDR3 DNA: TGTGCCAGCAGCTCCTGGACAGGAATTTACAATGAGCAGTTCTTC
CDR3 protein: CASSSWTGIYNEQFF

clone size: NA
D gene: NA
V gene: TRBV7-2
J gene: TRBJ1-2
CDR3 DNA: TGTGCCAGCAGCTCTCAGGGCCCTCGCGGTGGCTACACCTTC
CDR3 protein: CASSSQGPRGGYTF

clone size: NA
D gene: NA
V gene: TRBV29-1
J gene: TRBJ2-5
CDR3 DNA: TGCAGCGTTGAACAGGGGTATGAGACCCAGTACTTC
CDR3 protein: CSVEQGYETQYF

clone size: NA
D gene: NA
V gene: TRBV24-1
J gene: TRBJ1-5
CDR3 DNA: TGTGCCACCAGTGATTTTGCCGAGGAGCAGCACAATCAGCCCCAGCATTTT
CDR3 protein: CATSDFAEEQHNQPQHF